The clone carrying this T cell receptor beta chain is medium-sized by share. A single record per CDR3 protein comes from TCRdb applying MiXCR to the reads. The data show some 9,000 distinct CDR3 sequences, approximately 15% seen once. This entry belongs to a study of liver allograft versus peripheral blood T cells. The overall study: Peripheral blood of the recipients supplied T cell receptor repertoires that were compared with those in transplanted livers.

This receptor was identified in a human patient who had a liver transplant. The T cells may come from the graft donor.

CDR3 residues: CASSIGTGRNQPQHF. The CDR3 bases are TGTGCCAGCAGTATAGGGACAGGGCGCAATCAGCCCCAGCATTTT. The rearrangement uses TRBV6-1 and TRBJ1-5; 9 nucleotides align to TRBD1. The junction had 4 bases not matched to a gene; V was cut back by 5 bases and J by 2 bases. CDR3 length equals 15 residues. The germline V gene has CDR1 MNHNS and CDR2 SASEGT.